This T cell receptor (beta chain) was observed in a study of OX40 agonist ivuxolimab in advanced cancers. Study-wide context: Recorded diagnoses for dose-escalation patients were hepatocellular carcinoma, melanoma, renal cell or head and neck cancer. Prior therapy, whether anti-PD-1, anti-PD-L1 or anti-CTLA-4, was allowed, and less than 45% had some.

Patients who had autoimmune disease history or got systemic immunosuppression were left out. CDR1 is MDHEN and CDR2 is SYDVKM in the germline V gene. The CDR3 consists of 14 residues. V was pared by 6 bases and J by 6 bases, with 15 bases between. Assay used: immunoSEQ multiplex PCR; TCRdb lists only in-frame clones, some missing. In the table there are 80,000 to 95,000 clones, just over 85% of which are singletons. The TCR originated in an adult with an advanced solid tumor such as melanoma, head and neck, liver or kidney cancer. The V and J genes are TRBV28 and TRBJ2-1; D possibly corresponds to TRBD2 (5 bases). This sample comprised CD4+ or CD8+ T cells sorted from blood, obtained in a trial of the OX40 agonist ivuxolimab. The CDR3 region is CASRATSSLNEQFF. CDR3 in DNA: TGTGCCAGCAGAGCCACTAGTTCGCTCAATGAGCAGTTCTTC.